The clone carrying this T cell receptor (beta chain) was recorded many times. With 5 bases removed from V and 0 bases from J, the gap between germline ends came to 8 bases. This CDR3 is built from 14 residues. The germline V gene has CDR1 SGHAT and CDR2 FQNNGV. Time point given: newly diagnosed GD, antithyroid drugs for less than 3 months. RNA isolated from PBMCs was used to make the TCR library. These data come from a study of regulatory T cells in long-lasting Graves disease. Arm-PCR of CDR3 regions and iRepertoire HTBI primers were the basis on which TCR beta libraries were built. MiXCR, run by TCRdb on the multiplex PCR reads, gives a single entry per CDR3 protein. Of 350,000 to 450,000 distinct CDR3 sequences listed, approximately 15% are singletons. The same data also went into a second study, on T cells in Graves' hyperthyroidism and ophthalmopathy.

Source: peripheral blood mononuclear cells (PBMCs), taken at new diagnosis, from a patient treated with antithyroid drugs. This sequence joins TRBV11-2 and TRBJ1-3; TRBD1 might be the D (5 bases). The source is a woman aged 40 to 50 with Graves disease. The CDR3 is CASSGRVSGNTIYF. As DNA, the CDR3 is TGTGCCAGCAGCGGCAGGGTCTCTGGAAACACCATATATTTT.